The 20 T cell receptor beta chains below all came from one sample that was sequenced in a study of T cells in Graves' hyperthyroidism and ophthalmopathy. TCR beta CDR3 regions were amplified from RNA. The HTBI primer set served for first-round RT-PCR of the TCR CDR3. Via MiXCR, TCRdb re-called the multiplex PCR reads, giving one row per CDR3 protein. The profile shows fewer than 700,000 distinct CDR3 sequences, 15% to 20% of them singletons. What was sequenced was blood. These receptors all stem from a woman aged 30 to 39 with Graves' hyperthyroidism.

With regard to this clonotype: The junction departs from the called germline gene at one end, perhaps through a read error. This sequence joins TRBV6-1 and TRBJ1-5, with TRBD1 as a possible D gene (6 bases). This CDR3 is 14 amino acids long. Per germline, CDR1 MNHNS and CDR2 SASEGT. The CDR3 reads CAISKRDTNQPQHF. Written as DNA, the CDR3 is TGTGCCATCAGTAAGAGGGACACCAATCAGCCCCAGCATTTT.

This clonotype was seen many times. The chain links TRBV6-2 or TRBV6-3 to TRBJ2-1; the match to TRBD1 covers 9 bases. The CDR3 consists of 14 residues. With 6 bases clipped from V and 4 bases from J, the junction kept 4 bases outside the gene matches. CDR1 and CDR2 (germline): MNHEY, SVGEGT. The CDR3 here is CASRDRGGYNEQFF. The CDR3 nucleotides read TGTGCCAGCAGGGACAGGGGAGGGTACAATGAGCAGTTCTTC.

In its sample, this clonotype was seen many times. J is TRBJ2-1 and V is TRBV6-1, with D maybe TRBD1 (6 bases). The CDR3 loop spans 15 amino acids. Germline CDR1 reads MNHNS; CDR2 reads SASEGT. V was trimmed by 6 bases and J by 2 bases, leaving 14 bases between them. The CDR3 coding sequence is TGTGCCAGCAGGGGCGTCGGACAGACCTACAATGAGCAGTTCTTC. Amino acid sequence: CASRGVGQTYNEQFF.

The chain couples TRBV2 to TRBJ1-1; no clear D. V lost 2 bases, J lost 10 bases, and 17 bases lay in between. CDR3 length equals 14 residues. Germline CDR1 reads SNHLY; CDR2 reads FYNNEI. For the CDR3, the DNA is TGTGCCAGCAGTGAACCGTACGATGGGGTGGGAGCTTTCTTT. It yields the protein CASSEPYDGVGAFF.

The sample holds many counts of this clonotype. This rearrangement joins TRBV28 to TRBJ1-3; D remains ambiguous. CDR3 length: 14 amino acids. V was shortened by 3 bases and J by 0 bases, with 6 bases between the two germline ends. Germline V gene sequence: CDR1 MDHEN, CDR2 SYDVKM. CDR3 amino acids: CASSFSLSGNTIYF. CDR3 bases: TGTGCCAGCAGTTTCAGTCTCTCTGGAAACACCATATATTTT.

Details on this clonotype: A junction boundary mismatches the germline segment, possibly from a read error. V and J are TRBV19 and TRBJ2-1; D is undetermined. CDR1 and CDR2 (germline): LNHDA, SQIVND (reference sequence). CDR3 length: 16 amino acids. The CDR3 loop reads CDSSIAHGPSYNEQFF. The CDR3 coding sequence is TGTGACAGTAGTATCGCTCACGGACCCTCCTACAATGAGCAGTTCTTC.

The rearrangement uses TRBV5-4 and TRBJ2-1, with 11 bases aligning to TRBD2. Trimming cost V 5 bases and J 8 bases; bases outside gene matches: 6. The CDR3 is 14 amino acids. Germline V CDR1 and CDR2: SGHNT, YYREEE (reference sequence). CDR3 DNA sequence: TGTGCCAGCAGGACTAGCGGGAAGATCGATGAGCAGTTCTTC. It translates to CASRTSGKIDEQFF. Together with reference TRBV5-4 and TRBJ2-1, the CDR3 gives the full variable domain: ETGVTQSPTHLIKTRGQQVTLRCSSQSGHNTVSWYQQALGQGPQFIFQYYREEENGRGNFPPRFSGLQFPNYSSELNVNALELDDSALYLCASRTSGKIDEQFFGPGTRLTVL.

In DNA, the CDR3 is TGTGCCAGCAGTCCGGGACAGGGTGGAGGCTACACCTTC. It translates to CASSPGQGGGYTF. This chain connects TRBV28 to TRBJ1-2, with TRBD1 identical over 9 bases. This CDR3 spans 13 amino acids. Germline CDR1 MDHEN, CDR2 SYDVKM. After removal of 5 bases from V and 8 bases from J, the junction contained 6 bases not matched to a gene.

V gene TRBV27 combines with J gene TRBJ2-7, with 11 bases that match TRBD2. Germline loops: CDR1 MNHEY, CDR2 SMNVEV (reference sequence). V was pared by 6 bases and J by 6 bases, with 16 bases of the junction left unmatched. This CDR3 is built from 17 residues. CDR3 region: CASRRELAGVGFSEQYF. CDR3 coding DNA: TGTGCCAGCAGGCGAGAACTAGCGGGAGTAGGGTTCTCCGAGCAGTACTTC.

This clonotype appeared many times. The chain recombines TRBV7-8 with TRBJ2-7; no reliable D call. V lost 7 bases to trimming and J lost 2 bases, with 9 bases between them. The CDR3 length is 12 residues. In germline, CDR1 is SGHVS, CDR2 FQNEAQ. The CDR3 nucleotides are TGTGCCAGCAACGGTTCGCCCTACGAGCAGTACTTC. Translated: CASNGSPYEQYF.

V gene TRBV12-5 combines with J gene TRBJ2-2; 7 bases line up with TRBD2. Germline V gives CDR1 LGHNT, CDR2 FRNRAP. The CDR3 runs to 19 residues. Trimming at V came to 0 bases and at J to 4 bases, leaving 14 bases not matched to a gene. DNA of the CDR3: TGTGCTAGTGGTTTGGTACGAAAGGCTGGCGGGAGTGGCACCGGGGAGCTGTTTTTT. It codes for CASGLVRKAGGSGTGELFF.

At least ten counts were recorded for this clonotype. The chain carries TRBV30 and TRBJ2-1, with a tentative D call TRBD1 (5 bases). This CDR3 has 13 residues. Per germline, CDR1 GTSNPN and CDR2 SVGIG (reference sequence). Trimming took off 4 bases at V and 4 bases at J, with 11 bases between the two ends. CDR3 amino acids: CAWKQAEYNEQFF. CDR3 DNA: TGTGCCTGGAAACAGGCCGAGTACAATGAGCAGTTCTTC.

The V gene is TRBV19, the J gene TRBJ1-2, with D perhaps matching TRBD1 (6 bases). Between the trimmed V and J ends, which lost 2 bases and 0 bases, there was a span of 22 bases. Germline V lookup: CDR1 LNHDA, CDR2 SQIVND (reference sequence). This CDR3 has 19 amino acids. This CDR3 reads CASSILAGAHETTNYGYTF. As DNA, the CDR3 is TGTGCCAGTAGTATATTGGCAGGGGCACACGAGACTACTAACTATGGCTACACCTTC.

This chain links TRBV14 with TRBJ2-1; 10 bases are shared with TRBD1. V trimming: 4 bases; J trimming: 7 bases; junction bases outside the gene matches: 4. The CDR3 loop spans 14 amino acids. Germline lookup yields CDR1 SGHDN and CDR2 FVKESK. The CDR3 DNA reads TGTGCCAGCAGCCCCATGGGACAGGGGAATGAGCAGTTCTTC. It yields the protein CASSPMGQGNEQFF.

In its sample, this clonotype was seen many times. The chain employs TRBV20-1 and TRBJ2-7; D remains ambiguous. With 0 bases removed from V and 3 bases from J, the gap between germline ends came to 12 bases. Per germline, CDR1 DFQATT and CDR2 SNEGSKA (reference sequence). CDR3 length equals 14 residues. The CDR3 is CSARDRAFLYEQYF. Written as DNA, the CDR3 is TGCAGTGCTAGAGATAGGGCTTTCCTCTACGAGCAGTACTTC.

This clonotype was counted many times. The CDR3 protein is CASSETEAGGEQFF. The CDR3 nucleotides are TGTGCCAGCAGTGAAACCGAGGCGGGAGGAGAGCAGTTCTTC. The chain uses TRBV2 and TRBJ2-1; TRBD2 aligns across 8 bases. Germline CDR1 is SNHLY and CDR2 is FYNNEI. V trimming: 2 bases; J trimming: 10 bases; junction bases outside the gene matches: 7. The CDR3 is 14 residues long. Complete variable domain (other parts from reference TRBV2 and TRBJ2-1): EPEVTQTPSHQVTQMGQEVILRCVPISNHLYFYWYRQILGQKVEFLVSFYNNEISEKSEIFDDQFSVERPDGSNFTLKIRSTKLEDSAMYFCASSETEAGGEQFFGPGTRLTVL.

Many counts were recorded for this clonotype. The rearrangement uses TRBV6-2 or TRBV6-3 and TRBJ1-1, with D perhaps TRBD1 (5 bases). Trimming took off 2 bases at V and 0 bases at J, with 7 bases between the two ends. The CDR3 is made up of 14 amino acids. Per germline, CDR1 MNHEY and CDR2 SVGEGT. CDR3 residues: CASSYETVNTEAFF. CDR3 coding DNA: TGTGCCAGCAGTTACGAGACAGTGAACACTGAAGCTTTCTTT.

With regard to this clonotype: This could be a read error, since a much larger clone is one nucleotide away. The genes are TRBV5-5 and TRBJ2-7; D remains unclear. CDR3 length: 12 amino acids. V was cut by 2 bases and J by 3 bases, with 6 bases left in between. Germline assignment: CDR1 SGHKS and CDR2 YYEKEE (reference sequence). The CDR3 bases are TGTGCCAGCAGCTTCTGGGACTACGAGCAGTACTTC. Its protein product is CASSFWDYEQYF.

In its sample, this clonotype was seen many times. The genes are TRBV20-1 and TRBJ2-1, with 10 bases that match TRBD2. With V trimmed by 5 bases and J by 8 bases, 15 bases remained unmatched. The germline gives CDR1 DFQATT, CDR2 SNEGSKA (reference sequence). The CDR3 consists of 16 residues. CDR3 DNA: TGCAGTGCTTCTCCCGCAGGGAGCGGGAGGGCTCATGAGCAGTTCTTC. The encoded protein is CSASPAGSGRAHEQFF.

This clonotype was detected ten times or more. The chain uses TRBV11-1 and TRBJ2-7; D gene ambiguous. V lost 1 base, J lost 1 base, and 8 bases lay in between. The germline V gene encodes CDR1 SGHAT and CDR2 FQDESV (reference sequence). The CDR3 covers 14 residues. The CDR3 DNA is TGTGCCAGCAGCTTAGTCGGGCCGTCCTACGAGCAGTACTTC. Translated, it gives CASSLVGPSYEQYF.